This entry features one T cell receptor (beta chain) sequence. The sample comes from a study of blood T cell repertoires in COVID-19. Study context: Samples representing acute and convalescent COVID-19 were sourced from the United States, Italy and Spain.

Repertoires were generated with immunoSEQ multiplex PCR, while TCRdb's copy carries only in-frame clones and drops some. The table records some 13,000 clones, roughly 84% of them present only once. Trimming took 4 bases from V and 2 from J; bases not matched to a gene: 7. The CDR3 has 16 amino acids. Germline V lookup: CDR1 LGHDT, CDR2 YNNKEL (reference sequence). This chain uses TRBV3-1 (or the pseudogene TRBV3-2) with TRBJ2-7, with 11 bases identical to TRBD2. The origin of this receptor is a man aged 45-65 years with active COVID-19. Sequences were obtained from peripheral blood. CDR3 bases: TGTGCCAGCAGCCCTATGACTAGCGGGAACCCCTACGAGCAGTACTTC. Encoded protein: CASSPMTSGNPYEQYF.